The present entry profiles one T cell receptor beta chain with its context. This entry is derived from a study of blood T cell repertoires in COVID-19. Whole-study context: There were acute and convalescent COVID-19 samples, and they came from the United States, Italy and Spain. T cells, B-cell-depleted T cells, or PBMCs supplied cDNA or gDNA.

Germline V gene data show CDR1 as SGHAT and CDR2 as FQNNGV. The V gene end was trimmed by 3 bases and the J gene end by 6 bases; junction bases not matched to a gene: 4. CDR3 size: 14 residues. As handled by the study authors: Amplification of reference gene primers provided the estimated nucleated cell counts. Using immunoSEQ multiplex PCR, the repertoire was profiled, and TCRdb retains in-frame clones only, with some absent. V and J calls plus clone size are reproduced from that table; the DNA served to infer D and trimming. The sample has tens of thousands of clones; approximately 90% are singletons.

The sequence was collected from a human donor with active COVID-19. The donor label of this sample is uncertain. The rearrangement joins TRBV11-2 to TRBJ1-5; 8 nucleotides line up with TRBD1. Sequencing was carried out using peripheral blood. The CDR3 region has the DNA TGTGCCAGCAGCTTGGACAGGGTGGGTCAGCCCCAGCATTTT. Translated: CASSLDRVGQPQHF.